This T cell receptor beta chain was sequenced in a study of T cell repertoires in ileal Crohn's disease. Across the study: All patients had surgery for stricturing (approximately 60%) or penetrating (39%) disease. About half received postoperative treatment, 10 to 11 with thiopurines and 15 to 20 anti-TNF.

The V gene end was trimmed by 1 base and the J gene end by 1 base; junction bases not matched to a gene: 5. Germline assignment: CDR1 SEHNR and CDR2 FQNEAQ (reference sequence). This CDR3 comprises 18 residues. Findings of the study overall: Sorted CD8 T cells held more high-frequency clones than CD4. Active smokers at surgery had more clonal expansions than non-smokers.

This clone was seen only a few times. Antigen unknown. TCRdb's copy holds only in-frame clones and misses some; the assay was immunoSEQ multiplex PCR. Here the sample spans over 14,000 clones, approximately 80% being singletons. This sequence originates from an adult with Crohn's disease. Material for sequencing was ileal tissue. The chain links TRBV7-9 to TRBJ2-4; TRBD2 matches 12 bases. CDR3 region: CASSLGQGTSGAKNIQYF. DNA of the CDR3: TGTGCCAGCAGCTTAGGACAGGGGACTAGCGGGGCCAAAAACATTCAGTACTTC.